This record covers a single T cell receptor (beta chain). Its target is unknown. The CDR3 runs 16 residues. Looked up from germline, CDR1 is SGHAT and CDR2 is FQNNGV. V lost 4 bases and J lost 4; bases outside the gene matches: 7. Together with a sample-barcoded 5' primer, a J-beta primer mix was included in a second PCR lasting roughly 6 to 12 cycles. MiXCR, applied by TCRdb to the 5' RACE reads, yields one record per CDR3 protein. Of hundreds of thousands of distinct CDR3 sequences in the sample, around 38% are singletons; the top ten hold around 30%. The data were taken from a study of blood T cells in healthy people across ages. Study results and caveats: TCR beta diversity per million T cells fell roughly linearly with age. Unsorted PBMC input precluded a conclusive naive versus antigen-experienced comparison. Naive CD4+ cells and diversity were both higher in long-lived donors than in aged donors. Strong correlation existed between TCR beta diversity and naive T cell percentage.

The rearrangement links TRBV11-2 to TRBJ2-3; 11 nucleotides match TRBD2. Input material: blood. The clonotype comes from a man older than 75 in good health. CDR3 sequence: CASSSNLAGGSDTQYF. The CDR3 DNA reads TGTGCCAGCAGCTCGAACCTAGCGGGGGGATCAGATACGCAGTATTTT. Complete variable domain (other parts from reference TRBV11-2 and TRBJ2-3): EAGVAQSPRYKIIEKRQSVAFWCNPISGHATLYWYQQILGQGPKLLIQFQNNGVVDDSQLPKDRFSAERLKGVDSTLKIQPAKLEDSAVYLCASSSNLAGGSDTQYFGPGTRLTVL.